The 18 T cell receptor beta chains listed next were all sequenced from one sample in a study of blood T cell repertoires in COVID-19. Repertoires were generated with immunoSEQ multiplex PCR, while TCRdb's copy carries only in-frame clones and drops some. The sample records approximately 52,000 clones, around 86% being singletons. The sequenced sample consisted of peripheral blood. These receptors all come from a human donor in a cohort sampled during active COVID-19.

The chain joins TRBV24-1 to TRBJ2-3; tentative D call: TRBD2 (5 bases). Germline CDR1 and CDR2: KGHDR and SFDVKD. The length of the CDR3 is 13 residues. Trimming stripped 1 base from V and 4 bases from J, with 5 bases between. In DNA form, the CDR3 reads TGTGCCACCAGTGATTTCGGGGCAGATACGCAGTATTTT. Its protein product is CATSDFGADTQYF.

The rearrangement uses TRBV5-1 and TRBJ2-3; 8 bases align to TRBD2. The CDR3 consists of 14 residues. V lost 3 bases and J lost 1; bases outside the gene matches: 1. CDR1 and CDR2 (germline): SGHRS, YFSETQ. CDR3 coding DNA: TGCGCCAGCAGCTCGACTAGCGGCACAGATACGCAGTATTTT. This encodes CASSSTSGTDTQYF.

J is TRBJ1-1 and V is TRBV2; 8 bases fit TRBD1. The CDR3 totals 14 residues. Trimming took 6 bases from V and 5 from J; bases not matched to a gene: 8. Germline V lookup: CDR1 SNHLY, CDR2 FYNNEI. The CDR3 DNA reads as TGTGCCAGCAGCGTCGGACAGGGCGGGACTGAAGCTTTCTTT. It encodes CASSVGQGGTEAFF.

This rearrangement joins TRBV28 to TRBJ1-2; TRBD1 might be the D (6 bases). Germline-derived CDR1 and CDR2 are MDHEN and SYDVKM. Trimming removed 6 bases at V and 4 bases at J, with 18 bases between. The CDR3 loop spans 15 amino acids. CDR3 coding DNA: TGTGCCAGCAGACACGAAACAGGGTTCAGCTATGGCTACACCTTC. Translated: CASRHETGFSYGYTF.

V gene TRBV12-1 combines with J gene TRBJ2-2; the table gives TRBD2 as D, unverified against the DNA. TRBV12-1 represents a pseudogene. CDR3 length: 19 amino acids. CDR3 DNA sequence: TGTGCCAGCTCAGCTGGCTCCCCCGCGGGGAGAACGAACACCGGGGAGCTGTTTTTT. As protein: CASSAGSPAGRTNTGELFF.

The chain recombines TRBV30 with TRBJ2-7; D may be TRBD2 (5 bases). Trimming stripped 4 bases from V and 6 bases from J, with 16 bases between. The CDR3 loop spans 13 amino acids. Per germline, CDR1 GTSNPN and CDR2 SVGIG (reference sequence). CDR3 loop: CAWIKRRVGEQYF. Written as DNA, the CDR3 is TGTGCCTGGATCAAGCGGCGGGTAGGCGAGCAGTACTTC.

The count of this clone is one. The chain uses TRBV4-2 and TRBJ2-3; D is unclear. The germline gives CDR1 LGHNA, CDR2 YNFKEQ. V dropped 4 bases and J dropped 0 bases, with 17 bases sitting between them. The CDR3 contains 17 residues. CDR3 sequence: CASSPEIGAASTDTQYF. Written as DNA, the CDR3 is TGTGCCAGCAGCCCCGAGATCGGAGCAGCCAGCACAGATACGCAGTATTTT.

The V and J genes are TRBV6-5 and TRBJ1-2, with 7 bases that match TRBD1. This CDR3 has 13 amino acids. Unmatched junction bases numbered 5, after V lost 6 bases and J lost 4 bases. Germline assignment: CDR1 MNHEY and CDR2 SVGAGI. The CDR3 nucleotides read TGTGCCAGCAGCACAGGGGCGGTCTATGGCTACACCTTC. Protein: CASSTGAVYGYTF.

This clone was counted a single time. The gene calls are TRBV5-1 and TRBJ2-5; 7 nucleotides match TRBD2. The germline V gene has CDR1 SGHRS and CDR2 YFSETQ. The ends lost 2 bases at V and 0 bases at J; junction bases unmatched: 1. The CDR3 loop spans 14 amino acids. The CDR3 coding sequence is TGCGCCAGCAGCTTTGGGGGGGACCAAGAGACCCAGTACTTC. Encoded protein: CASSFGGDQETQYF.

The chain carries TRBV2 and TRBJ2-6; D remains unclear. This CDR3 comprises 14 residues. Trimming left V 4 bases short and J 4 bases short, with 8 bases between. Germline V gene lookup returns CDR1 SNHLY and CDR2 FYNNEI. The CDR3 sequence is CASSVPRGANVLTF. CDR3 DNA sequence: TGTGCCAGCAGTGTCCCTCGGGGGGCCAACGTCCTGACTTTC.

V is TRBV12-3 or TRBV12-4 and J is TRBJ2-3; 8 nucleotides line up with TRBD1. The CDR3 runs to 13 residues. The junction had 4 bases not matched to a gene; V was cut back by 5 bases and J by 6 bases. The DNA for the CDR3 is TGTGCCAGCAGTGTGACAGGGGCCGATACGCAGTATTTT. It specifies CASSVTGADTQYF.

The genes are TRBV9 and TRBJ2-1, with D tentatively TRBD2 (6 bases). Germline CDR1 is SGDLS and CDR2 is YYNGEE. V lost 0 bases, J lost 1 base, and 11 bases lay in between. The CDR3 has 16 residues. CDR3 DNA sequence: TGTGCCAGCAGCGTAGGGGGAGCGGGTTCCTACAATGAGCAGTTCTTC. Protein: CASSVGGAGSYNEQFF.

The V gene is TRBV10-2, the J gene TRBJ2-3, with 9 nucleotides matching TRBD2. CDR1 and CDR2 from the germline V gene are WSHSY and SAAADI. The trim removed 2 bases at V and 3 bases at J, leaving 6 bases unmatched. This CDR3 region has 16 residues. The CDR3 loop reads CASSEVAGVATDTQYF. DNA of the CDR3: TGCGCCAGCAGTGAGGTAGCGGGAGTGGCTACAGATACGCAGTATTTT.

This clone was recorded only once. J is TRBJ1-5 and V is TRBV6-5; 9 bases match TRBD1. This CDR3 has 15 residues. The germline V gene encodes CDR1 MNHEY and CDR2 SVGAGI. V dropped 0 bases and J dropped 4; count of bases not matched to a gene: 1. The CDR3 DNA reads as TGTGCCAGCAGTTACTCCGGGACAGGGAATCAGCCCCAGCATTTT. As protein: CASSYSGTGNQPQHF.

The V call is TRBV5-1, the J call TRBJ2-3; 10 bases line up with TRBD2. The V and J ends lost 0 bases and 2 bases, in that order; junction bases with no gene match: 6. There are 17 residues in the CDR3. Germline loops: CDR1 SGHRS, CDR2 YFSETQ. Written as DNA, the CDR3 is TGCGCCAGCAGCTTGGGGACTAGCGGAGAATACACAGATACGCAGTATTTT. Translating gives CASSLGTSGEYTDTQYF.

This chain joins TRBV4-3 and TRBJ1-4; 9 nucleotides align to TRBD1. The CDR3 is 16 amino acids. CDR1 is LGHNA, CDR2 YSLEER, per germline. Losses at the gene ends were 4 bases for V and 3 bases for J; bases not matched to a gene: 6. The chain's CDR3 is CASSRGQGVPNEKLFF. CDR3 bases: TGCGCCAGCAGCCGGGGACAGGGTGTGCCTAATGAAAAACTGTTTTTT.

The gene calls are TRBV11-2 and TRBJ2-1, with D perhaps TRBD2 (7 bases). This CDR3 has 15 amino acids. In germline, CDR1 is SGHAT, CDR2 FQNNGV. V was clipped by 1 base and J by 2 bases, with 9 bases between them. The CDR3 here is CASSLGGGPYNEQFF. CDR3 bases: TGTGCCAGCAGCTTAGGCGGGGGCCCCTACAATGAGCAGTTCTTC.

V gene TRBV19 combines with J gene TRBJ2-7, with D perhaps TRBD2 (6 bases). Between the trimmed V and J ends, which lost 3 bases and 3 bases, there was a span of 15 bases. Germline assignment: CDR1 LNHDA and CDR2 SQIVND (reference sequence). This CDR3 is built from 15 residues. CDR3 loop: CASSMLGLGGYEQYF. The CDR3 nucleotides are TGTGCCAGTAGTATGCTGGGACTGGGGGGCTACGAGCAGTACTTC.